The next 15 T cell receptor beta chains were all read from a single sample in a study of blood T cells in healthy people across ages. A second PCR, run for roughly 7 to 12 cycles, used a sample-barcoded 5' primer plus a J-beta primer mix. TCRdb re-derived calls from the 5' RACE reads in MiXCR, one entry per CDR3 protein. The sample records about 1.7 million distinct CDR3 sequences, roughly 30% being singletons. The sample taken for sequencing was blood. All receptors come from a woman aged 25 to 39 in good health.

The chain combines TRBV28 with TRBJ1-2; D might be TRBD1 (5 bases). Germline V gene data show CDR1 as MDHEN and CDR2 as SYDVKM. Trimming removed 7 bases at V and 4 bases at J, with 13 bases between. The CDR3 has 13 residues. The CDR3, as DNA: TGTGCCAGCAAGGAGGGAGGGGTCTATGGCTACACCTTC. It is translated as CASKEGGVYGYTF.

The chain employs TRBV6-1 and TRBJ1-1; possibly TRBD1 for D (5 bases). CDR1 MNHNS and CDR2 SASEGT come from the germline V gene. The CDR3 sequence is 12 residues long. V was shortened by 2 bases and J by 6 bases, with 7 bases between the two germline ends. The CDR3 protein is CASSERGSEAFF. CDR3 DNA: TGTGCCAGCAGTGAAAGGGGATCTGAAGCTTTCTTT.

The chain couples TRBV5-1 to TRBJ2-5; 12 bases fit TRBD1. After removal of 0 bases from V and 11 bases from J, the junction contained 11 bases not matched to a gene. The CDR3 sequence is 16 residues long. Per the germline V gene, CDR1 is SGHRS and CDR2 is YFSETQ. CDR3 region: CASSLEAGDRGREQYF. CDR3 nucleotides: TGCGCCAGCAGCTTGGAGGCAGGGGACAGGGGGCGGGAGCAGTACTTC. The variable domain in full, completed from reference TRBV5-1 and TRBJ2-5, reads KAGVTQTPRYLIKTRGQQVTLSCSPISGHRSVSWYQQTPGQGLQFLFEYFSETQRNKGNFPGRFSGRQFSNSRSEMNVSTLELGDSALYLCASSLEAGDRGREQYFGPGTRLLVL.

This chain links TRBV20-1 with TRBJ2-7; weak D call: TRBD1 (7 bases). CDR3 size: 12 residues. The V gene lost 7 bases and the J gene lost 4 bases, with 14 bases spanning the gap. The germline gives CDR1 DFQATT, CDR2 SNEGSKA (reference sequence). The CDR3 spells CSGGTDLYEQYF. DNA for the CDR3: TGCAGTGGCGGGACAGACTTATACGAGCAGTACTTC.

Details on this clonotype: One end of the junction varies from germline; a read error may be responsible. The chain carries TRBV3-1 and TRBJ1-5; D is uncertain. Per germline, CDR1 LGHDT and CDR2 YNNKEL (reference sequence). The CDR3 sequence is 12 residues long. The CDR3, as DNA: TGTGCCAGCAGCCCGGGAAATCAGCCCCGGCATTTT. It encodes CASSPGNQPRHF.

This clonotype was seen a handful of times. This chain links TRBV4-2 with TRBJ1-5; 8 bases agree with TRBD1. There are 15 residues in the CDR3. Germline loops: CDR1 LGHNA, CDR2 YNFKEQ. The junction had 9 bases not matched to a gene; V was cut back by 4 bases and J by 7 bases. DNA for the CDR3: TGTGCCAGCAGCCTAGGACAGGGTATTAACCAGCCCCAGCATTTT. This codes for CASSLGQGINQPQHF.

This clonotype has a handful of counts. One junction end does not reproduce the germline sequence, and a read error may be involved. The V and J genes are TRBV28 and TRBJ1-1; 7 bases are shared with TRBD1. The CDR3 covers 12 residues. In germline, CDR1 is MDHEN, CDR2 SYDVKM. CDR3 protein: CTSSLGTAKAFF. The CDR3 DNA reads as TGTACCAGCAGTTTAGGGACAGCCAAAGCTTTCTTT.

The chain employs TRBV21-1 and TRBJ2-7; TRBD1 is the table's D call, not checked against the DNA. TRBV21-1 is shown as a pseudogene. This CDR3 is 15 amino acids long. DNA of the CDR3: TGTGCCAGCAGCAAGTGGCAGGGAGTATACTACGAGCAGTACTTC. It codes for CASSKWQGVYYEQYF.

This clonotype was recorded a few times. The genes are TRBV3-1 and TRBJ2-7; 11 nucleotides match TRBD2. The length of the CDR3 is 18 residues. Germline lookup yields CDR1 LGHDT and CDR2 YNNKEL (reference sequence). With 1 base clipped from V and 2 bases from J, the junction kept 10 bases outside the gene matches. The CDR3 sequence is CASSQASLAGGTAYEQYF. Written as DNA, the CDR3 is TGTGCCAGCAGCCAAGCCTCGCTAGCGGGGGGCACAGCCTACGAGCAGTACTTC.

This clonotype was observed a handful of times. The genes are TRBV10-3 and TRBJ2-1, with D unresolved. The V gene lost 3 bases and the J gene lost 0 bases, with 9 bases spanning the gap. The CDR3 has 15 amino acids. Germline CDR1 reads ENHRY; CDR2 reads SYGVKD. In nucleotides, the CDR3 is TGTGCCATCAGTGACAGCATAAGCTCCTACAATGAGCAGTTCTTC. It translates to CAISDSISSYNEQFF.

This clonotype has just a few counts. V usage is TRBV27 and J usage is TRBJ2-1, with 14 bases matching TRBD2. Germline CDR1 reads MNHEY; CDR2 reads SMNVEV (reference sequence). V was pared by 5 bases and J by 10 bases, with 10 bases of the junction left unmatched. The CDR3 runs to 16 residues. CDR3 amino acids: CASSPRLAGGFREQFF. CDR3 DNA: TGTGCCAGCAGTCCCCGACTAGCGGGAGGGTTCAGGGAGCAGTTCTTC.

The chain recombines TRBV6-2 or TRBV6-3 with TRBJ2-1; D gene ambiguous. Trimming pared 6 bases from V and 8 bases from J, leaving 17 bases between. The length of the CDR3 is 14 residues. CDR1 is MNHEY and CDR2 is SVGEGT in the germline V gene. The CDR3 DNA reads as TGTGCCAGCAGGTACCGAGTTGTAGCAGATGAGCAGTTCTTC. Residues: CASRYRVVADEQFF.

This clonotype was counted ten times or more. The V and J genes are TRBV29-1 and TRBJ2-7, with 7 bases fitting TRBD2. The junction had 10 bases not matched to a gene; V was cut back by 2 bases and J by 3 bases. The germline V gene has CDR1 SQVTM and CDR2 ANQGSEA. This CDR3 is built from 15 residues. As DNA, the CDR3 is TGCAGCGTTGAATCCTCAATCGGGGGGATCTACGAGCAGTACTTC. This gives the protein CSVESSIGGIYEQYF.

The chain is built from TRBV4-1 and TRBJ2-1, with 14 bases identical to TRBD2. The CDR3 extends over 16 amino acids. The germline gives CDR1 MGHRA, CDR2 YSYEKL. J was trimmed by 7 bases and V by 2 bases; bases with no gene match: 4. The CDR3 region has the DNA TGCGCCAGCAGCCAACAGTGGACTAGCGGGAGGAATGAGCAGTTCTTC. It codes for CASSQQWTSGRNEQFF.

This clonotype appeared a few times. The chain recombines TRBV20-1 with TRBJ1-1; 7 bases are shared with TRBD1. Looked up from germline, CDR1 is DFQATT and CDR2 is SNEGSKA (reference sequence). The CDR3 has 11 amino acids. V shed 4 bases, J shed 5 bases, and the junction held 1 base outside the gene matches. The CDR3 protein is CSAKTGTEAFF. The CDR3 DNA is TGCAGTGCTAAGACAGGGACTGAAGCTTTCTTT.